This TCR beta chain came from a study of blood T cell repertoires in COVID-19. About the study: Both acute and convalescent COVID-19 samples were obtained from the United States, Italy and Spain. Sources were T cells, B-cell-depleted T cells, or PBMCs; the material itself was cDNA or gDNA.

Germline V lookup: CDR1 SQVTM, CDR2 ANQGSEA. This CDR3 has 12 residues. Deletions cut 7 bases from V and 5 bases from J, with 14 bases between. Data came from immunoSEQ multiplex PCR; TCRdb stores just in-frame clones and leaves some out. The sample carries about 160,000 clones, approximately 82% recorded once. The rearrangement links TRBV29-1 to TRBJ2-5; D is unclear. The sequenced material came from peripheral blood. The receptor was derived from a woman older than 75 with acute or convalescent COVID-19. CDR3 amino acids: CSAPLLGETQYF. CDR3 DNA: TGCAGCGCTCCTCTCCTCGGTGAGACCCAGTACTTC.